This TCR beta chain was found in a study of neurological immune-mediated disorders. General study findings and limits: Patients with HTLV-1-associated myelopathy had the highest level of TCR clonal expansion, whereas patients with multiple sclerosis had the lowest level, falling beneath the level found in healthy controls.

CDR1 is ENHRY, CDR2 SYGVKD, per germline. The CDR3 extends over 13 amino acids. Trimming removed 6 bases from V and 6 bases from J, with 12 bases in between. This clonotype was observed many times. The antigen remains unidentified. In TCRdb, the 5' RACE reads were re-called with MiXCR into one record per CDR3 protein. This sample has about 20,000 distinct CDR3 sequences, with roughly 14% found just once. The V and J genes are TRBV10-3 and TRBJ1-5; D not certain. This clonotype was sampled from a female donor with HTLV-1-associated myelopathy (HAM/TSP). The sequencing input was PBMCs. For the CDR3, the DNA is TGTGCCATCAGATCAGGTTCTGTTCAGCCCCAGCATTTT. Protein product: CAIRSGSVQPQHF.